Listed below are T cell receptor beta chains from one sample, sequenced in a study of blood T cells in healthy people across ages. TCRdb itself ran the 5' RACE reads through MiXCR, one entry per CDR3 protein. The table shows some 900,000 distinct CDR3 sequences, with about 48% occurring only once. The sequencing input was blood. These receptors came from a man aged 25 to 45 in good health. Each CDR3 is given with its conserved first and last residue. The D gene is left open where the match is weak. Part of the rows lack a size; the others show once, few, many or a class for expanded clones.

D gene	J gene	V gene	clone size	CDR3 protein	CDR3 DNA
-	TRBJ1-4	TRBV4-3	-	CASSQDRGGGSEKLFF	TGCGCCAGCAGCCAAGATAGAGGGGGGGGGAGTGAAAAACTGTTTTTT
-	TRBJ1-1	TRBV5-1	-	CASSLEIGEAFF	TGCGCCAGCAGCTTGGAGATCGGGGAAGCTTTCTTT
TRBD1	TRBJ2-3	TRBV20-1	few	CSAREGTGLFDTQYF	TGCAGTGCTAGAGAAGGGACAGGGCTGTTTGATACGCAGTATTTT
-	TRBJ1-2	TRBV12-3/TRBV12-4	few	CASSTSANYGYTF	TGTGCCAGCAGTACATCAGCTAACTATGGCTACACCTTC
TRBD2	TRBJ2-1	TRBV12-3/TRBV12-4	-	CASRLSGMSYNEQFF	TGTGCCAGCAGGCTTAGCGGGATGTCCTACAATGAGCAGTTCTTC
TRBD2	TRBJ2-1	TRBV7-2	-	CASSLVSGGAISYNEQFF	TGTGCCAGCAGCTTAGTTAGCGGGGGGGCGATCTCCTACAATGAGCAGTTCTTC
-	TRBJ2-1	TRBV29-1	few	CSVEDHGQGGDEQFF	TGCAGCGTTGAAGACCACGGACAAGGTGGTGATGAGCAGTTCTTC
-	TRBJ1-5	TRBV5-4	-	CASSPDTSNQPQHF	TGTGCCAGCAGCCCGGACACCAGCAATCAGCCCCAGCATTTT
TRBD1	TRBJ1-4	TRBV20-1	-	CSAATDRDEKLFF	TGCAGTGCGGCCACTGACAGGGATGAAAAACTGTTTTTT
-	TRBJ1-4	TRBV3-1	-	CASSQTRQGREKLFF	TGTGCCAGCAGCCAAACGCGGCAGGGGAGGGAAAAACTGTTTTTT
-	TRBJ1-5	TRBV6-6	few	CASRDPGQGAGQPQHF	TGTGCCAGCAGGGACCCCGGACAAGGGGCAGGTCAGCCCCAGCATTTT
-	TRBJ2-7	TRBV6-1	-	CASRGQATSGTYEQYF	TGTGCCAGCAGAGGACAGGCCACGAGCGGGACCTACGAGCAGTACTTC
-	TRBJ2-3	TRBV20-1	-	CSARDHVEGTRFSTDTQYF	TGCAGTGCTAGAGATCACGTGGAGGGGACCCGATTTAGCACAGATACGCAGTATTTT
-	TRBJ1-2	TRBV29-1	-	CSVEAHSYGYTF	TGCAGCGTTGAAGCCCATAGCTATGGCTACACCTTC
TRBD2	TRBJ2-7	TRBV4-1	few	CASSEPEGGSHAYEQYF	TGCGCCAGCAGCGAACCAGAGGGAGGGTCCCACGCCTACGAGCAGTACTTC
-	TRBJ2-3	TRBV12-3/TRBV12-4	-	CASSLCRADTDTQYF	TGTGCCAGCAGTTTGTGCAGAGCGGACACAGATACGCAGTATTTT
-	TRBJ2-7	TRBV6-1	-	CASSEAGGLSYEQYF	TGTGCCAGCAGTGAAGCGGGGGGCCTCTCCTACGAGCAGTACTTC
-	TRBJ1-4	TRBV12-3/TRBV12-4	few	CASNAGTLNEKLFF	TGTGCCAGCAACGCGGGAACTCTTAATGAAAAACTGTTTTTT
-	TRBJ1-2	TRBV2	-	CASSVTGSVDYGYTF	TGTGCCAGCAGTGTTACCGGATCCGTGGACTATGGCTACACCTTC
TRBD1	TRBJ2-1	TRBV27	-	CASSSPRQGAPYNEQFF	TGTGCCAGCAGTTCCCCCCGACAGGGGGCCCCCTACAATGAGCAGTTCTTC
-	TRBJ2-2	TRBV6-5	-	CASRPLVTGELFF	TGTGCCAGCAGACCACTAGTGACCGGGGAGCTGTTTTTT
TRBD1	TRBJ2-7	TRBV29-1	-	CSVFSRGSYEQYF	TGCAGCGTCTTCTCCAGGGGGAGTTACGAGCAGTACTTC
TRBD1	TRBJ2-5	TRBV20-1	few	CSAREGSRGSETQYF	TGCAGTGCTAGAGAGGGTAGCAGGGGGTCTGAGACCCAGTACTTC
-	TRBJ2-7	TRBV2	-	CASSAAAASYEQYF	TGTGCCAGCAGCGCCGCAGCGGCCTCCTACGAGCAGTACTTC
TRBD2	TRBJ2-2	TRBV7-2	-	CAVKRTSGNTGELFF	TGTGCCGTGAAGAGGACTAGCGGGAACACCGGGGAGCTGTTTTTT
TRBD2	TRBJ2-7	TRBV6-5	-	CASSYASGGAFEQYF	TGTGCCAGCAGTTACGCTAGCGGGGGGGCCTTCGAGCAGTACTTC
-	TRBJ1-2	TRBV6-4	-	CASSDSGRNYGYTF	TGTGCCAGCAGTGACTCGGGACGAAACTATGGCTACACCTTC
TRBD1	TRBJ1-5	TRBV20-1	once	CSAREQGARGQPQHF	TGCAGTGCTAGAGAGCAGGGGGCGCGGGGTCAGCCCCAGCATTTT
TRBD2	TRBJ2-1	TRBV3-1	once	CASSQDSGGVRNEQFF	TGTGCCAGCAGCCAAGACAGCGGGGGGGTCCGGAATGAGCAGTTCTTC
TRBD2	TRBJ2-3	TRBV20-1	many	CSAAGGSGGVDTQYF	TGCAGTGCTGCCGGTGGTAGCGGGGGGGTAGATACGCAGTATTTT
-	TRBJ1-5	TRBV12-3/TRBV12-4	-	CASSFRHDSNQPQHF	TGTGCCAGCAGTTTTAGACACGATAGCAATCAGCCCCAGCATTTT
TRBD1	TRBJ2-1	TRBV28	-	CASSLFRGQALAFAYNEQFF	TGTGCCAGCAGTCTATTTCGAGGACAGGCGCTAGCTTTCGCCTACAATGAGCAGTTCTTC
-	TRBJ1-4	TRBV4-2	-	CASSQEGPATKEKLFF	TGTGCCAGCAGCCAAGAGGGACCCGCAACTAAGGAAAAACTGTTTTTT
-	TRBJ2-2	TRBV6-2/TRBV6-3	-	CASSQVLNTGELFF	TGTGCCAGCAGCCAGGTACTGAACACCGGGGAGCTGTTTTTT
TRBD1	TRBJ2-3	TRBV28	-	CASRVGQGRTDTQYF	TGTGCCAGCAGGGTTGGACAGGGAAGAACAGATACGCAGTATTTT
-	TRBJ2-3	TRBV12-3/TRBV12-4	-	CASRSSGGDTQYF	TGTGCCAGCAGGAGTTCAGGAGGCGATACGCAGTATTTT
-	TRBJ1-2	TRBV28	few	CASGGYYGYTF	TGTGCCAGCGGAGGGTACTATGGCTACACCTTC
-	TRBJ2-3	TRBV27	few	CASSSGTTDTQYF	TGTGCCAGCAGTTCCGGGACCACAGATACGCAGTATTTT
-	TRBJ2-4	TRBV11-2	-	CASSRDLAKNIQYF	TGTGCCAGCAGCCGCGATTTAGCCAAAAACATTCAGTACTTC
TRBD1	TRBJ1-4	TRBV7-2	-	CASSLRGPAANEKLFF	TGTGCCAGCAGCCTAAGGGGGCCCGCAGCTAATGAAAAACTGTTTTTT
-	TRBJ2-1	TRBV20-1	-	CSARDSNRGFSEQFF	TGCAGTGCTAGAGATTCTAACCGGGGATTTAGTGAGCAGTTCTTC
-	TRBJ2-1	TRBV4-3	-	CASSQENTAGAQFF	TGCGCCAGCAGCCAAGAGAACACGGCGGGGGCGCAGTTCTTC
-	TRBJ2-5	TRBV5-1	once	CASSLSRGGQQETQYF	TGCGCCAGCAGCTTGAGTCGAGGGGGGCAACAAGAGACCCAGTACTTC
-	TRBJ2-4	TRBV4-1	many	CASSQDRSGRGTTTTQYF	TGCGCCAGCAGCCAAGATAGATCAGGGCGAGGGACCACCACTACTCAGTACTTC
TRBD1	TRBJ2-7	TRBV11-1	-	CASTGQGGEQYF	TGTGCCAGCACCGGACAGGGTGGCGAGCAGTACTTC
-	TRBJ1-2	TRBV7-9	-	CASSFRPTDGYTF	TGTGCCAGCAGCTTCCGGCCCACCGATGGCTACACCTTC
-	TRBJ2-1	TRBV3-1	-	CASSQEASTTLGDEQFF	TGTGCCAGCAGCCAAGAGGCTAGCACCACCCTGGGGGATGAGCAGTTCTTC
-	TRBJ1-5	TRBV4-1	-	CASSQGPGVGQPQHF	TGCGCCAGCAGCCAAGGGCCAGGCGTTGGTCAGCCCCAGCATTTT
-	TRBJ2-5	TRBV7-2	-	CASSLDRQAVNERYF	TGTGCCAGCAGCTTAGACCGCCAGGCTGTCAATGAGCGGTACTTC
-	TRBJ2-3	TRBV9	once	CASSPEVAVADTQYF	TGTGCCAGCAGCCCAGAGGTAGCGGTGGCAGATACGCAGTATTTT
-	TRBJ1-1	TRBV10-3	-	CAITKTLNTEAFF	TGTGCCATCACTAAGACCCTGAACACTGAAGCTTTCTTT
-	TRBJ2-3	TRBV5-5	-	CASSPYRASTDTQYF	TGTGCCAGCAGCCCTTACAGGGCCAGCACAGATACGCAGTATTTT
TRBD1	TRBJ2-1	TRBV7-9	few	CASSPPMGDRDYNEQFF	TGTGCCAGCAGCCCCCCCATGGGAGACAGGGACTACAATGAGCAGTTCTTC
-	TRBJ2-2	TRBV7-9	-	CASSLFLGELFF	TGTGCCAGCAGCTTATTCCTCGGGGAGCTGTTTTTT
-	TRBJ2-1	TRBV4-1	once	CASSQGPGSPYNEQFF	TGCGCCAGCAGCCAAGGCCCAGGGAGCCCCTACAATGAGCAGTTCTTC